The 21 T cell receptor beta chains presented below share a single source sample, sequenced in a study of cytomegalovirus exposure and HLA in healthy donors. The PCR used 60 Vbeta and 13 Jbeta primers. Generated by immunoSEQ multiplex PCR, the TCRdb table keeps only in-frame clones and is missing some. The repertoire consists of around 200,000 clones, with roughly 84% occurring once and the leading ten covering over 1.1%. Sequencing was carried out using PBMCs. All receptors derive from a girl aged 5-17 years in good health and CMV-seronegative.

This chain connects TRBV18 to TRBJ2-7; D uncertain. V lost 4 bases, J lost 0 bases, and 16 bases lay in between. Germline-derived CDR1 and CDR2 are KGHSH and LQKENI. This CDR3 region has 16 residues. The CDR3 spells CASSHDNRPSSYEQYF. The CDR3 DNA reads TGTGCCAGCTCACACGATAATCGTCCGAGCTCCTACGAGCAGTACTTC.

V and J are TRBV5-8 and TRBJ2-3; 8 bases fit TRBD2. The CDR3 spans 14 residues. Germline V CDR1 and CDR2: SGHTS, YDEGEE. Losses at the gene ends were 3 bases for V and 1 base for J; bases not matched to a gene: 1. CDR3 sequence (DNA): TGTGCCAGCAGCTCGGGGGGGGGCACAGATACGCAGTATTTT. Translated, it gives CASSSGGGTDTQYF.

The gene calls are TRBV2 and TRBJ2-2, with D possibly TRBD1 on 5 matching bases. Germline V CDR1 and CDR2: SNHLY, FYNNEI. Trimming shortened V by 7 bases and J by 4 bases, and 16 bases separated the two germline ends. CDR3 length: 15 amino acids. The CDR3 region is CASKLGLGPTGELFF. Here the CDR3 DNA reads TGTGCCAGCAAGTTGGGGCTCGGACCCACCGGGGAGCTGTTTTTT.

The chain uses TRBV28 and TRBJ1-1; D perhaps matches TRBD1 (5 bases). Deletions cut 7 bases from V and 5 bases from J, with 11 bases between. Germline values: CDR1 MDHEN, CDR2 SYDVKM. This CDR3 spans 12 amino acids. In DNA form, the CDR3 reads TGTGCCAGCACAGGGTACTGGACTGAAGCTTTCTTT. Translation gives CASTGYWTEAFF.

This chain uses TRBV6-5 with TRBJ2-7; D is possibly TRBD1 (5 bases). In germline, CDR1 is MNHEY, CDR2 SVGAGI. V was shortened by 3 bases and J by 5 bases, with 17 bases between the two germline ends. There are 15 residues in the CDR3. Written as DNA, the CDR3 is TGTGCCAGCAGTTATTCCAGGGTCACATACGACGAGCAGTACTTC. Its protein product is CASSYSRVTYDEQYF.

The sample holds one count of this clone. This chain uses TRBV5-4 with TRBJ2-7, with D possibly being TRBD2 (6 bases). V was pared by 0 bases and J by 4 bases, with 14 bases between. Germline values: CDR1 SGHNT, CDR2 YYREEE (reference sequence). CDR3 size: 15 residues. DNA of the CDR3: TGTGCCAGCAGCTTGGTCGGGAGAGGGCAATACGAGCAGTACTTC. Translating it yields CASSLVGRGQYEQYF.

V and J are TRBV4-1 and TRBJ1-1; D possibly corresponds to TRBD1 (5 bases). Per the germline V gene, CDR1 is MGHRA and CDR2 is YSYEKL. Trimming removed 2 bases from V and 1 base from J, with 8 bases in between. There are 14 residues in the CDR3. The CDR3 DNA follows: TGCGCCAGCAGCCAACTCGACAGGAACACTGAAGCTTTCTTT. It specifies CASSQLDRNTEAFF.

The CDR3 sequence: CASSLDRATPLHF. The CDR3, as DNA: TGCGCCAGCAGCTTAGACAGGGCCACACCCCTCCACTTT. The chain recombines TRBV5-1 with TRBJ1-6; 7 bases are a match to TRBD1. CDR3 length: 13 amino acids. Germline lookup yields CDR1 SGHRS and CDR2 YFSETQ. After removal of 2 bases from V and 11 bases from J, the junction contained 4 bases not matched to a gene.

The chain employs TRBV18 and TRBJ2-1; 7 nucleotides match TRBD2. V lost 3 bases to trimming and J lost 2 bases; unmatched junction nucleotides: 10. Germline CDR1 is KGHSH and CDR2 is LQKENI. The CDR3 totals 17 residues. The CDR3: CASSPQWGRGTYNEQFF. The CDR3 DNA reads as TGTGCCAGCTCACCTCAATGGGGGAGGGGAACCTACAATGAGCAGTTCTTC. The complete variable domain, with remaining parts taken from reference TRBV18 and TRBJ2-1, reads NAGVMQNPRHLVRRRGQEARLRCSPMKGHSHVYWYRQLPEEGLKFMVYLQKENIIDESGMPKERFSAEFPKEGPSILRIQQVVRGDSAAYFCASSPQWGRGTYNEQFFGPGTRLTVL.

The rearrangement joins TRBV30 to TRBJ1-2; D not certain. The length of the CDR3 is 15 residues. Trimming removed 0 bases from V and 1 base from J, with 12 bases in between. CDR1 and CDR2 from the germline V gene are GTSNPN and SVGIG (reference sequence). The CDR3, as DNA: TGTGCCTGGAGTGTACCCGCCGGGAATAACTATGGCTACACCTTC. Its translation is CAWSVPAGNNYGYTF.

The CDR3 DNA reads TGTGCCAGCAGCGTAGTATCAGGGGTAAACACTGAAGCTTTCTTT. It is translated as CASSVVSGVNTEAFF. This chain joins TRBV9 and TRBJ1-1, with D perhaps TRBD1 (6 bases). Trimming left V 0 bases short and J 2 bases short, with 11 bases between. CDR3 length: 15 residues. Germline assignment: CDR1 SGDLS and CDR2 YYNGEE.

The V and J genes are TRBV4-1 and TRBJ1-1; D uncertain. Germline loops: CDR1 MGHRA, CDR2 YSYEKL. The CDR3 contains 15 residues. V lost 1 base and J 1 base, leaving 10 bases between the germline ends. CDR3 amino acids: CASSQAAGRNTEAFF. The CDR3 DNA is TGCGCCAGCAGCCAAGCAGCAGGCAGGAACACTGAAGCTTTCTTT.

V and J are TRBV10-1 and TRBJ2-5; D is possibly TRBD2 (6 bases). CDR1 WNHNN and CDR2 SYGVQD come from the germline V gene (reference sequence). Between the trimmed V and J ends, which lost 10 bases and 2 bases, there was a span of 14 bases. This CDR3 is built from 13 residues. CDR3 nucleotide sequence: TGCGCCACGGCCCGGGGGAGGCAAGAGACCCAGTACTTC. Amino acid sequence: CATARGRQETQYF.

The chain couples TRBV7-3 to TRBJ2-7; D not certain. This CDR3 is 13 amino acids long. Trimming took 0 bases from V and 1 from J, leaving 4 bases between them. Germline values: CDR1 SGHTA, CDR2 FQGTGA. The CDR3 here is CASSLTASYEQYF. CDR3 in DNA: TGTGCCAGCAGCTTAACAGCTTCCTACGAGCAGTACTTC.

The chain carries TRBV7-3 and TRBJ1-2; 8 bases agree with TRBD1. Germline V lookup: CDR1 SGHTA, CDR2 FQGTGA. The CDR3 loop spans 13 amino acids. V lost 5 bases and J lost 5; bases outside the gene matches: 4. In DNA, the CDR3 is TGTGCCAGCAGCCCCGGGACAGGTTATGGCTACACCTTC. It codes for CASSPGTGYGYTF.

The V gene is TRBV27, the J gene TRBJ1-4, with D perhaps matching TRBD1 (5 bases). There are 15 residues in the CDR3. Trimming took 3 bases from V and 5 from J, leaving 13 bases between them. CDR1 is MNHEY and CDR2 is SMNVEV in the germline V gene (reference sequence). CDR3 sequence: CASSLGTYLNEKLFF. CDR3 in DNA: TGTGCCAGCAGTTTGGGGACTTATTTGAATGAAAAACTGTTTTTT.

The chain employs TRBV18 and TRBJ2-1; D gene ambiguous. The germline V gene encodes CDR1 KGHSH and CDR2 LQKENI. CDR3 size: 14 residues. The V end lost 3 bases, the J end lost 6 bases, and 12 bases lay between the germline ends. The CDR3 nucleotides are TGTGCCAGCTCACCGTTGGGCAGCCCCAATGAGCAGTTCTTC. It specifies CASSPLGSPNEQFF.

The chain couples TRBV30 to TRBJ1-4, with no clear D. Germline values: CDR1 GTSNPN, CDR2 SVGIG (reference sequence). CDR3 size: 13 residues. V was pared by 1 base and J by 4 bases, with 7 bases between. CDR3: CAWSGAGNEKLFF. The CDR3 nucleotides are TGTGCCTGGAGTGGGGCGGGTAATGAAAAACTGTTTTTT.

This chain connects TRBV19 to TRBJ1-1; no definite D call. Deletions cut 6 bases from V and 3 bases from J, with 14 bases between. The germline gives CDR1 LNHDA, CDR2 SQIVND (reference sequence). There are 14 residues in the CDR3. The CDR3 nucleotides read TGTGCCAGTAGGCTGACAAGCTGGGACACTGAAGCTTTCTTT. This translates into CASRLTSWDTEAFF. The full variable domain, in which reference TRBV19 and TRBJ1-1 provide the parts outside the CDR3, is DGGITQSPKYLFRKEGQNVTLSCEQNLNHDAMYWYRQDPGQGLRLIYYSQIVNDFQKGDIAEGYSVSREKKESFPLTVTSAQKNPTAFYLCASRLTSWDTEAFFGQGTRLTVV.

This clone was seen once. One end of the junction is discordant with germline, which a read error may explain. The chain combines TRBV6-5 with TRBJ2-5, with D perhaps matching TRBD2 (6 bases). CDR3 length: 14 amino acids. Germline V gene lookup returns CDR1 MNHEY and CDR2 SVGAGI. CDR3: CASRYIDGGETQYF. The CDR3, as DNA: TGTGCCAGCCGTTACATTGACGGGGGTGAGACCCAGTACTTC.

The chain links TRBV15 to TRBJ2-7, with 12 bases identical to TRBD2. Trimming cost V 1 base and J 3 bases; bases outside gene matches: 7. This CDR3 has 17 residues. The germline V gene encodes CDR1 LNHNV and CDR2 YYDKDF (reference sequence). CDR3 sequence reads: CATSRVALAGGRYEQYF. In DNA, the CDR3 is TGTGCCACCAGCAGAGTAGCTCTAGCGGGAGGGCGCTACGAGCAGTACTTC.